This TCR beta chain was retrieved from a study of immune evolution from preneoplasia to lung adenocarcinoma. Study observations and caveats: Top clone share appeared to fall from AAH through AIS, MIA, adenocarcinoma. Clonality was highest in normal lung, lower in later-stage lesions apparently.

This clone is classed as large. The antigen is unknown. Here immunoSEQ multiplex PCR was the method, and the copy in TCRdb shows in-frame clones only, minus some. The table records about 7,400 clones, around 79% of them present only once. CDR3 size: 16 residues. V was cut by 0 bases and J by 2 bases, with 11 bases left in between. Looked up from germline, CDR1 is ENHRY and CDR2 is SYGVKD. The clonotype was recovered from a person aged 70 to 85 with lung adenocarcinoma. The gene calls are TRBV10-3 and TRBJ2-1; D unclear. Sequenced sample: FFPE minimally invasive lung adenocarcinoma tissue. This CDR3 is CAISESAQPPYNEQFF. CDR3 nucleotide sequence: TGTGCCATCAGTGAGTCGGCGCAACCGCCCTACAATGAGCAGTTCTTC.